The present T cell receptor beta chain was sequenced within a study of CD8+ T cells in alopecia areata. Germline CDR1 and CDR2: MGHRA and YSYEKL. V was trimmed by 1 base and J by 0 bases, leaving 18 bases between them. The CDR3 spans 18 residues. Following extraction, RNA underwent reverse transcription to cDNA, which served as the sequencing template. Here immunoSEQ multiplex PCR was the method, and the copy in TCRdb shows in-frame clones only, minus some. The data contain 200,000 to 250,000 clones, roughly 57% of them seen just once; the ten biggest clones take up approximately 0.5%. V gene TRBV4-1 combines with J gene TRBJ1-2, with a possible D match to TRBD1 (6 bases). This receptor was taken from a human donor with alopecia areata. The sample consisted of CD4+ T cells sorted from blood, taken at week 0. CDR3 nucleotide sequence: TGCGCCAGCAGCCAAGTTATTGCCAGGGGAAGGCCTAACTATGGCTACACCTTC. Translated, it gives CASSQVIARGRPNYGYTF.